Shown below are 13 T cell receptor beta chains from a single sample sequenced in a study of identical twins. TCRdb fed the 5' RACE reads into MiXCR, producing one record per CDR3 protein. The data hold approximately 210,000 distinct CDR3 sequences, with approximately 7.1% observed a single time. This same sample was also part of a study on T cells expressing NK-cell markers.

The sample comprised CD8+ T cells sorted from blood. The receptors stem from a woman aged 18-35 years in good health.

V and J are TRBV15 and TRBJ1-1; D is undetermined. V lost 9 bases, J lost 4 bases, and 15 bases lay in between. There are 13 residues in the CDR3. Germline V CDR1 and CDR2: LNHNV, YYDKDF (reference sequence). The DNA for the CDR3 is TGTGCCACTGGATTTAACGTGGGCACTGAAGCTTTCTTT. It encodes CATGFNVGTEAFF.

This clonotype appeared many times. The V and J genes are TRBV12-3 or TRBV12-4 and TRBJ2-7, with TRBD2 identical over 7 bases. There are 13 residues in the CDR3. V lost 4 bases and J lost 5; bases outside the gene matches: 5. The CDR3 DNA reads as TGTGCCAGCAGTTGGCGGGAGTTCAACGAGCAGTACTTC. The encoded protein is CASSWREFNEQYF.

The chain employs TRBV11-2 and TRBJ2-1; 7 nucleotides match TRBD2. The CDR3 runs to 17 residues. The V gene end was trimmed by 5 bases and the J gene end by 1 base; junction bases not matched to a gene: 11. Germline CDR1 and CDR2: SGHAT and FQNNGV. CDR3 sequence reads: CASSLAWGEGSYNEQFF. The CDR3 DNA sequence: TGTGCCAGCAGCCTGGCCTGGGGGGAGGGTTCCTACAATGAGCAGTTCTTC.

This clonotype has more than one count but fewer than ten. This chain uses TRBV7-2 with TRBJ2-7; no clear D gene. V lost 6 bases and J 0 bases, leaving 9 bases between the germline ends. The CDR3 runs 13 residues. The V gene's germline CDR1 is SGHTA and CDR2 FQGNSA. This chain's CDR3 is CASRARSSYEQYF. The CDR3, as DNA: TGTGCCAGCAGGGCTAGGAGCTCCTACGAGCAGTACTTC.

The chain couples TRBV29-1 to TRBJ2-7; TRBD2 agrees at 16 bases. Unmatched junction bases numbered 5, after V lost 7 bases and J lost 5 bases. CDR3 length equals 14 residues. CDR1 and CDR2 from the germline V gene are SQVTM and ANQGSEA. The CDR3 DNA sequence: TGCAGCGCTACCGGGACTAGCGGGAGGGACGAGCAGTACTTC. This codes for CSATGTSGRDEQYF.

There are a few counts of this clonotype. The rearrangement links TRBV4-1 to TRBJ2-2, with D uncertain. This CDR3 has 16 amino acids. Trimming pared 1 base from V and 1 base from J, leaving 10 bases between. CDR1 is MGHRA and CDR2 is YSYEKL in the germline V gene. The CDR3 protein is CASSQGVGWNTGELFF. The CDR3 DNA follows: TGCGCCAGCAGCCAAGGAGTGGGTTGGAACACCGGGGAGCTGTTTTTT.

This clonotype appeared a few times. The rearrangement links TRBV27 to TRBJ1-1; D may be TRBD1 (5 bases). The CDR3 sequence is 11 residues long. V dropped 6 bases and J dropped 10 bases, with 12 bases sitting between them. Per the germline V gene, CDR1 is MNHEY and CDR2 is SMNVEV (reference sequence). The CDR3 DNA reads TGTGCCAGCAGCACAGGAGTGGCAGCTTTCTTT. It encodes CASSTGVAAFF.

J is TRBJ2-5 and V is TRBV13; 12 bases match TRBD2. Looked up from germline, CDR1 is PRHDT and CDR2 is FYEKMQ (reference sequence). V trimming: 5 bases; J trimming: 5 bases; junction bases outside the gene matches: 12. The CDR3 sequence is 17 residues long. The CDR3 DNA reads TGTGCCAGCAGCACCCTAGCGGGGGGGGCATCTACTGAGACCCAGTACTTC. Protein: CASSTLAGGASTETQYF.

The V and J genes are TRBV11-2 and TRBJ1-3, with no clear D. In germline, CDR1 is SGHAT, CDR2 FQNNGV. Trimming left V 4 bases short and J 0 bases short, with 13 bases between. The CDR3 has 16 residues. The DNA for the CDR3 is TGTGCCAGCAGCTCGTTTATTGACTACTCTGGAAACACCATATATTTT. Residues: CASSSFIDYSGNTIYF. Complete variable domain (other parts from reference TRBV11-2 and TRBJ1-3): EAGVAQSPRYKIIEKRQSVAFWCNPISGHATLYWYQQILGQGPKLLIQFQNNGVVDDSQLPKDRFSAERLKGVDSTLKIQPAKLEDSAVYLCASSSFIDYSGNTIYFGEGSWLTVV.

This clonotype was counted at least ten times. The chain combines TRBV29-1 with TRBJ2-5; tentative D call: TRBD1 (5 bases). Trimming pared 4 bases from V and 10 bases from J, leaving 22 bases between. The germline V gene has CDR1 SQVTM and CDR2 ANQGSEA. The CDR3 has 14 residues. The CDR3 loop is CSVGAVTARLDQYF. The CDR3 region has the DNA TGCAGCGTTGGGGCGGTGACAGCCAGGTTGGACCAGTACTTC.

This chain connects TRBV7-8 to TRBJ1-3; D gene unclear. CDR1 SGHVS and CDR2 FQNEAQ come from the germline V gene. V lost 4 bases to trimming and J lost 0 bases, with 7 bases between them. The CDR3 loop spans 14 amino acids. In DNA, the CDR3 is TGTGCCAGCAGCTCTCGATACTCTGGAAACACCATATATTTT. Encoded protein: CASSSRYSGNTIYF.

This clonotype was seen more than once but under ten times. The V gene is TRBV27, the J gene TRBJ2-7; D is unclear. The CDR3 has 17 residues. Looked up from germline, CDR1 is MNHEY and CDR2 is SMNVEV (reference sequence). Trimming stripped 4 bases from V and 0 bases from J, with 19 bases between. DNA of the CDR3: TGTGCCAGCAGTTCCATCAGGTTGGGTGCTAGCTCCTACGAGCAGTACTTC. Translation: CASSSIRLGASSYEQYF.

This clonotype was detected many times. This CDR3 is CSVYGTGLSQIRGEAFF. The CDR3 nucleotides read TGCAGCGTTTACGGGACCGGACTCTCGCAAATTAGGGGTGAAGCTTTCTTT. The chain carries TRBV29-1 and TRBJ1-1; TRBD1 might be the D (5 bases). There are 17 residues in the CDR3. Germline V lookup: CDR1 SQVTM, CDR2 ANQGSEA. Trimming removed 5 bases from V and 7 bases from J, with 29 bases in between.